Following are 19 T cell receptor beta chains from one sample sequenced in a study of blood T cell repertoires in COVID-19. The assay was immunoSEQ multiplex PCR, and TCRdb's table has in-frame clones only and misses some. The repertoire holds about 280,000 clones, with roughly 90% as singletons. Material for sequencing was PBMCs or T cells enriched from blood (not recorded which). All receptors derive from a woman under 40 who had recovered from COVID-19.

The rearrangement uses TRBV28 and TRBJ2-3, with 7 positions matching TRBD2. CDR1 is MDHEN and CDR2 is SYDVKM in the germline V gene. The CDR3 consists of 14 residues. J was trimmed by 2 bases and V by 5 bases; bases with no gene match: 4. CDR3 sequence reads: CASSGGGFTDTQYF. CDR3 nucleotide sequence: TGTGCCAGCAGTGGGGGGGGGTTCACAGATACGCAGTATTTT. The full variable domain, completed using reference TRBV28 and TRBJ2-3, is DVKVTQSSRYLVKRTGEKVFLECVQDMDHENMFWYRQDPGLGLRLIYFSYDVKMKEKGDIPEGYSVSREKKERFSLILESASTNQTSMYLCASSGGGFTDTQYFGPGTRLTVL.

In this sample, this clone turned up a few times. At one boundary the junction diverges from the germline segment, which might be a read error. The gene calls are TRBV10-1 and TRBJ1-2; 7 positions match TRBD1. The CDR3 spans 13 residues. Germline loops: CDR1 WNHNN, CDR2 SYGVQD (reference sequence). CDR3 amino acids: CASSELRDRHFAF. The DNA for the CDR3 is TGCGCCAGCAGTGAGCTCCGGGACAGACACTTCGCCTTC.

V gene TRBV4-1 combines with J gene TRBJ1-3, with a possible D match to TRBD1 (6 bases). Trimming took off 4 bases at V and 0 bases at J, with 16 bases between the two ends. CDR1 MGHRA and CDR2 YSYEKL come from the germline V gene. The CDR3 sequence is 17 residues long. CDR3 DNA sequence: TGCGCCAGCAGCCCCCAGGCAGGGGCATACTCTGGAAACACCATATATTTT. This codes for CASSPQAGAYSGNTIYF.

This clone was detected once. V usage is TRBV30 and J usage is TRBJ1-4; 9 bases line up with TRBD1. Looked up from germline, CDR1 is GTSNPN and CDR2 is SVGIG (reference sequence). V lost 8 bases and J lost 7; bases outside the gene matches: 8. The CDR3 runs 13 residues. The CDR3 DNA sequence: TGTGCCGGACGACAGGGGGGTGTTGAAAAACTGTTTTTT. Its translation: CAGRQGGVEKLFF.

A note on this clone: This specimen includes other DNA sequences encoding the same CDR3. The chain links TRBV10-3 to TRBJ1-2; 10 bases fit TRBD1. The CDR3 contains 14 residues. Germline V gene lookup returns CDR1 ENHRY and CDR2 SYGVKD. V gave up 6 bases and J gave up 3 bases; unmatched junction bases: 4. CDR3 DNA sequence: TGTGCCATCAGACCGGACAGGGGGGACTATGGCTACACCTTC. Protein product: CAIRPDRGDYGYTF.

The chain employs TRBV6-4 and TRBJ1-4; no firm D call. The ends were cut back, 9 bases at V and 8 bases at J, with 31 bases in the middle. Germline V CDR1 and CDR2: MRHNA, SNTAGT. This CDR3 comprises 18 residues. CDR3 region: CARPFEVDGEAQLEKLFF. CDR3 in DNA: TGTGCCAGACCTTTCGAGGTAGACGGGGAGGCCCAACTCGAAAAACTGTTTTTT.

This clone was seen just once. This sequence joins TRBV19 and TRBJ2-1; 11 bases match TRBD2. The junction had 9 bases not matched to a gene; V was cut back by 10 bases and J by 7 bases. Germline CDR1 is LNHDA and CDR2 is SQIVND (reference sequence). The CDR3 is 14 amino acids. The CDR3 sequence: CATTETSGKNEQFF. The CDR3 DNA reads as TGTGCCACCACGGAGACTAGCGGGAAGAATGAGCAGTTCTTC.

V usage is TRBV2 and J usage is TRBJ2-3; 7 bases fit TRBD2. The length of the CDR3 is 15 residues. Germline V CDR1 and CDR2: SNHLY, FYNNEI. With V trimmed by 2 bases and J by 4 bases, 6 bases remained unmatched. CDR3 DNA: TGTGCCAGCAGTGAAACTCCGGGAGGCCCAGATACGCAGTATTTT. Protein product: CASSETPGGPDTQYF.

The rearrangement links TRBV19 to TRBJ1-2; D is possibly TRBD1 (5 bases). The CDR3 spans 13 residues. V was cut by 7 bases and J by 8 bases, with 17 bases left in between. Per germline, CDR1 LNHDA and CDR2 SQIVND (reference sequence). The CDR3 protein is CASTKAGIEGYTF. CDR3 in DNA: TGTGCCAGTACGAAGGCAGGGATAGAAGGCTACACCTTC.

About this clone itself: The sample has other DNA sequences that encode this CDR3 too. This rearrangement joins TRBV18 to TRBJ1-1; 7 bases are shared with TRBD1. CDR3 length equals 14 residues. Germline lookup yields CDR1 KGHSH and CDR2 LQKENI. The V and J ends lost 2 bases and 3 bases, in that order; junction bases with no gene match: 3. The CDR3 nucleotides are TGTGCCAGCTCACCAACCACAGGGGACACTGAAGCTTTCTTT. Its translation: CASSPTTGDTEAFF.

The CDR3 here is CASSFGVTSGLRIIDTQYF. The CDR3, as DNA: TGCGCCAGCAGCTTTGGGGTTACTAGCGGGCTTAGAATCATAGATACGCAGTATTTT. This chain links TRBV5-1 with TRBJ2-3, with TRBD2 identical over 9 bases. V trimming: 2 bases; J trimming: 5 bases; junction bases outside the gene matches: 18. Looked up from germline, CDR1 is SGHRS and CDR2 is YFSETQ. The CDR3 has 19 amino acids.

The chain carries TRBV27 and TRBJ2-5; D uncertain. V was shortened by 7 bases and J by 3 bases, with 9 bases between the two germline ends. Germline assignment: CDR1 MNHEY and CDR2 SMNVEV (reference sequence). The CDR3 is 12 amino acids. The CDR3 DNA follows: TGTGCCAGCATCAACAGAGAAGAGACCCAGTACTTC. It specifies CASINREETQYF.

The V and J genes are TRBV11-2 and TRBJ2-7; D is perhaps TRBD2 (6 bases). Germline V gene lookup returns CDR1 SGHAT and CDR2 FQNNGV. V dropped 6 bases and J dropped 0 bases, with 15 bases sitting between them. The CDR3 runs to 15 residues. As DNA, the CDR3 is TGTGCCAGCAGTATCCCAGCGGGCCTCTCCTACGAGCAGTACTTC. Protein sequence: CASSIPAGLSYEQYF.

The chain has TRBV10-3 and TRBJ1-3; 10 nucleotides agree with TRBD1. This CDR3 has 17 residues. The germline V gene has CDR1 ENHRY and CDR2 SYGVKD. V lost 7 bases and J lost 0; bases outside the gene matches: 9. CDR3 bases: TGTGCCATCACCCCGGGACAGGGGCTAAGCTCTGGAAACACCATATATTTT. The encoded protein is CAITPGQGLSSGNTIYF.

Only one count was recorded for this clone. The rearrangement uses TRBV6-5 and TRBJ1-6; 7 bases are a match to TRBD1. The germline V gene has CDR1 MNHEY and CDR2 SVGAGI. CDR3 size: 14 residues. Trimming at V came to 4 bases and at J to 8 bases, leaving 5 bases not matched to a gene. The CDR3 loop is CASSLLGQDSPLHF. The CDR3 DNA sequence: TGTGCCAGCAGTTTATTAGGACAGGATTCACCCCTCCACTTT.

V gene TRBV7-9 combines with J gene TRBJ1-2, with a tentative D call TRBD1 (6 bases). The CDR3 spans 14 residues. V lost 4 bases to trimming and J lost 3 bases, with 12 bases between them. Germline CDR1 reads SEHNR; CDR2 reads FQNEAQ (reference sequence). In DNA form, the CDR3 reads TGTGCCAGCAGCTCGCGAGACAGGTACTATGGCTACACCTTC. This gives the protein CASSSRDRYYGYTF.

V gene TRBV25-1 combines with J gene TRBJ2-7; TRBD2 might be the D (5 bases). This CDR3 region has 13 residues. The germline V gene encodes CDR1 MGHDK and CDR2 SYGVNS. V was pared by 6 bases and J by 3 bases, with 12 bases between. The CDR3 loop reads CASRPKTSYEQYF. Here the CDR3 DNA reads TGTGCCAGCAGACCAAAAACTAGCTACGAGCAGTACTTC.

The CDR3 DNA is TGTGCCAGCAGCCCCAGGGACTCCTCCTACGAGCAGTACTTC. It specifies CASSPRDSSYEQYF. This sequence joins TRBV13 and TRBJ2-7, with D possibly TRBD2 on 6 matching bases. CDR3 size: 14 residues. Trimming removed 5 bases from V and 0 bases from J, with 11 bases in between. The germline CDR1 and CDR2 sequences are PRHDT and FYEKMQ (reference sequence).

The V call is TRBV7-3, the J call TRBJ2-3; weak D call: TRBD1 (6 bases). The germline gives CDR1 SGHTA, CDR2 FQGTGA. V lost 5 bases and J 5 bases, leaving 20 bases between the germline ends. The CDR3 totals 16 residues. As DNA, the CDR3 is TGTGCCAGCAGCCCAAACGGACCAGGGGCGATAGATACGCAGTATTTT. Its protein is CASSPNGPGAIDTQYF.